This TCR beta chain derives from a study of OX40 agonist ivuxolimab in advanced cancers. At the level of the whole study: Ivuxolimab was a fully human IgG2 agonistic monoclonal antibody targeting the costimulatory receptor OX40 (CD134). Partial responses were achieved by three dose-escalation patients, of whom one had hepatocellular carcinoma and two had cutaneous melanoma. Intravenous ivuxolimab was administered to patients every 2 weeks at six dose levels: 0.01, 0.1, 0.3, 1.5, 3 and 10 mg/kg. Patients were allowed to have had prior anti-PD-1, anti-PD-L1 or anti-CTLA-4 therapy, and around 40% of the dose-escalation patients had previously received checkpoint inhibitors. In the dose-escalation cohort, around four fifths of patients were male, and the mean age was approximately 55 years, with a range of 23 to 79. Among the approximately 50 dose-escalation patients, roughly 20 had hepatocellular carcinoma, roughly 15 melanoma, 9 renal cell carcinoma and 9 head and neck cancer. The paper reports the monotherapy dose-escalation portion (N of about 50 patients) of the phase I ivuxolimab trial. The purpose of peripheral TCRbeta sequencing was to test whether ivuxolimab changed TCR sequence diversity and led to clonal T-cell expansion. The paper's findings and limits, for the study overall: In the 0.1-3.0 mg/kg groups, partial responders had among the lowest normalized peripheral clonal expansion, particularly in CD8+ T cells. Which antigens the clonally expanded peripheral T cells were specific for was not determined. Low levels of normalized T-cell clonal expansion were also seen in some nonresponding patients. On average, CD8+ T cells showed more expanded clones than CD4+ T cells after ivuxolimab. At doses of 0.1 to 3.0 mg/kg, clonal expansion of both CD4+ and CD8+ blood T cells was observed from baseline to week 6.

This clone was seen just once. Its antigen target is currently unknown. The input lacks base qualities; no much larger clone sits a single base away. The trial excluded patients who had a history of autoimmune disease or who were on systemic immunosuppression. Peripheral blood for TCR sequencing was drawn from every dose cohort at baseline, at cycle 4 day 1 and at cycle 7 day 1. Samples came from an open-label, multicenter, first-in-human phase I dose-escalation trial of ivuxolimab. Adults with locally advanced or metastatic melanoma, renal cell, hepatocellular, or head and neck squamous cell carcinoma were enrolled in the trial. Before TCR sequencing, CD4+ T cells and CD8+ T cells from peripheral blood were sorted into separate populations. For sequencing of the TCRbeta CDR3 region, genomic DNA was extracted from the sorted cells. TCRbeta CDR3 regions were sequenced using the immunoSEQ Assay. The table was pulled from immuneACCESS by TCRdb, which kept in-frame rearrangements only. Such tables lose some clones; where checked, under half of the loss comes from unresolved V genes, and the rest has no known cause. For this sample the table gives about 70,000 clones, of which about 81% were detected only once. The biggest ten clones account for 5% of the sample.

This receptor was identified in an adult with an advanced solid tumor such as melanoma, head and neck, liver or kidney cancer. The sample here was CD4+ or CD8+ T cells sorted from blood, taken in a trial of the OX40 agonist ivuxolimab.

The CDR3 here reads CASSLAGFVTTNEKLFF. The sequenced DNA: TGCGCCAGCAGCTTGGCGGGATTCGTAACAACTAATGAAAAACTGTTTTTT. The chain links TRBV5-1 with TRBJ1-4; the D gene is not confidently resolved. Counted from cysteine to phenylalanine, this CDR3 has 17 amino acids. Here the CDR3 DNA is all that survives: 51 bases in frame from base 1. V loses 0 bases of germline sequence and J loses 0 bases, and the interval between the two ends is 12 bases. CDR1 SGHRS and CDR2 YFSETQ are derived from the germline V gene. Here the CDR3 is joined to the reference TRBV5-1 and TRBJ1-4 genes, and the full variable domain is: KAGVTQTPRYLIKTRGQQVTLSCSPISGHRSVSWYQQTPGQGLQFLFEYFSETQRNKGNFPGRFSGRQFSNSRSEMNVSTLELGDSALYLCASSLAGFVTTNEKLFFGSGTQLSVL.